These T cell receptor beta chains were read from a single sample in a study of human T cells and chemical hapten exposure. From the RACE reads, TCRdb called clonotypes with MiXCR, one entry per CDR3 protein. The sample holds just under 350,000 distinct CDR3 sequences, roughly 6.9% seen once. This material consisted of whole blood, taken in connection with sensitization to the hapten diphenylcyclopropenone (DPC). Source of these receptors: a woman under 30 with alopecia areata. Some clones in this sample may be carry-over from other donors' samples. The CDR3 runs from the conserved cysteine through the conserved F or W. Each record gives: V gene, clone size, J gene, D gene, CDR3 protein, CDR3 DNA. D genes are given only for firm matches. Part of the rows lack a size; the others show once, few, many or a class for expanded clones.

>TRBV5-1|NA|TRBJ2-1|TRBD1
CATAATGAWGEQFF
TGCGCCACTGCAGCGACAGGGGCCTGGGGTGAGCAGTTCTTC
>TRBV5-4|many|TRBJ2-5|TRBD1
CASSLQGATETQYF
TGTGCCAGCAGCTTGCAGGGGGCAACAGAGACCCAGTACTTC
>TRBV11-3|many|TRBJ2-3|NA
CASSVGASTDTQYF
TGTGCCAGCTCCGTGGGGGCTAGCACAGATACGCAGTATTTT
>TRBV12-3/TRBV12-4|NA|TRBJ2-2|NA
CASFPQGRDTGELFF
TGTGCCAGCTTTCCACAGGGGAGGGACACCGGGGAGCTGTTTTTT
>TRBV7-2|NA|TRBJ1-6|TRBD1
CASSPQAGGYNSPLHF
TGTGCCAGCAGCCCGCAGGCAGGGGGTTATAATTCACCCCTCCACTTT
>TRBV7-9|NA|TRBJ1-1|TRBD1
CASSFVDRDTEAFF
TGTGCCAGCAGCTTTGTGGACAGGGACACTGAAGCTTTCTTT
>TRBV2|many|TRBJ1-2|TRBD1
CASSRDSPYGYTF
TGTGCCAGCAGTAGGGACAGCCCATATGGCTACACCTTC
>TRBV2|few|TRBJ2-5|TRBD2
CASRRGLAGGETQYF
TGTGCCAGCAGACGGGGACTAGCGGGGGGTGAGACCCAGTACTTC
>TRBV6-1|many|TRBJ1-1|TRBD1
CASSGGWTGLAFF
TGTGCCAGCAGTGGGGGTTGGACAGGGCTAGCTTTCTTT
>TRBV4-3|few|TRBJ1-2|NA
CASSQVKVGTNGNYGYTF
TGCGCCAGCAGCCAAGTAAAGGTCGGAACAAACGGAAACTATGGCTACACCTTC
>TRBV28|many|TRBJ2-4|NA
CASSRVAVAKNIQYF
TGTGCCAGCAGCCGCGTGGCCGTAGCCAAAAACATTCAGTACTTC
>TRBV2|few|TRBJ1-5|TRBD1
CASSETGVNQPQHF
TGTGCCAGCAGTGAGACAGGGGTCAATCAGCCCCAGCATTTT
>TRBV5-5|NA|TRBJ2-5|TRBD2
CASSRGLGVQETQYF
TGTGCCAGCAGCCGAGGACTAGGAGTCCAAGAGACCCAGTACTTC
>TRBV27|many|TRBJ2-2|NA
CASSPTFDTGELFF
TGTGCCAGCAGTCCGACGTTTGACACCGGGGAGCTGTTTTTT
>TRBV7-9|many|TRBJ2-3|NA
CASSPEQAGTDTQYF
TGTGCCAGCAGCCCCGAGCAGGCGGGGACAGATACGCAGTATTTT
>TRBV10-3|many|TRBJ2-1|TRBD1
CAISVRDRVSTMFF
TGTGCCATCAGTGTTCGGGACAGGGTCTCTACCATGTTCTTC
>TRBV20-1|NA|TRBJ1-5|NA
CSAPRPQHF
TGCAGTGCTCCCAGGCCCCAGCATTTT
>TRBV6-5|many|TRBJ2-1|NA
CASSTPALAWQFF
TGTGCCAGCAGCACCCCGGCACTAGCTTGGCAGTTCTTC
>TRBV4-3|few|TRBJ1-2|NA
CASSQDIGQPTNYGYTF
TGCGCCAGCAGCCAAGATATAGGACAGCCAACTAACTATGGCTACACCTTC
>TRBV29-1|many|TRBJ2-3|NA
CSVLGGDTQYF
TGCAGCGTTTTAGGAGGAGATACGCAGTATTTT
>TRBV4-3|many|TRBJ1-5|NA
CASSQDNNQPQHF
TGCGCCAGCAGCCAAGATAACAATCAGCCCCAGCATTTT
>TRBV6-5|NA|TRBJ1-4|NA
CASTISFTTNEKLFF
TGTGCCAGCACGATATCCTTTACAACTAATGAAAAACTGTTTTTT
>TRBV27|NA|TRBJ2-1|NA
CASSPFGRYNEQFF
TGTGCCAGCAGTCCCTTTGGAAGGTACAATGAGCAGTTCTTC
>TRBV28|few|TRBJ2-7|NA
CASREGTDYEQYF
TGTGCCAGCAGGGAGGGGACAGACTACGAGCAGTACTTC
>TRBV4-1|NA|TRBJ2-1|TRBD1
CASSQQWTGGNEQFF
TGCGCCAGCAGCCAACAATGGACAGGGGGCAATGAGCAGTTCTTC
>TRBV7-2|NA|TRBJ2-1|TRBD2
CASSLDFAGGREQFF
TGTGCCAGCAGCTTAGATTTCGCGGGGGGGCGTGAGCAGTTCTTC
>TRBV29-1|many|TRBJ2-3|NA
CSVVEGGTQYF
TGCAGCGTCGTGGAAGGGGGTACGCAGTATTTT
>TRBV18|NA|TRBJ1-5|NA
CASSPIWDTQNQPQHF
TGTGCCAGCTCACCGATATGGGACACACAAAATCAGCCCCAGCATTTT
>TRBV7-3|many|TRBJ2-3|NA
CASSLIGDTQYF
TGTGCCAGCAGCTTAATTGGAGATACGCAGTATTTT
>TRBV10-3|few|TRBJ1-1|NA
CAISGRGSTEAFF
TGTGCCATCAGTGGTCGAGGTTCGACTGAAGCTTTCTTT
>TRBV7-9|NA|TRBJ2-7|NA
CASSLTDSSEQYF
TGTGCCAGCAGCTTAACGGATTCCTCCGAGCAGTACTTC
>TRBV5-6|NA|TRBJ1-5|NA
CASSLGPQGRGNQPQHF
TGTGCCAGCAGCTTGGGGCCGCAGGGTAGGGGAAACCAGCCCCAGCATTTT
>TRBV7-2|few|TRBJ1-6|NA
CASRPGTADSPLHF
TGTGCCAGCAGGCCCGGGACGGCGGATTCACCCCTCCACTTT
>TRBV6-1|many|TRBJ2-3|TRBD2
CASSESAGTDTQYF
TGTGCCAGCAGTGAATCAGCGGGGACAGATACGCAGTATTTT
>TRBV21-1|many|TRBJ2-3|NA
CASSKWGPRWADTQYF
TGTGCCAGCAGCAAATGGGGACCCCGTTGGGCAGATACGCAGTATTTT
>TRBV20-1|few|TRBJ2-1|NA
CSASRGADDEQFF
TGCAGTGCTAGTCGGGGGGCTGACGATGAGCAGTTCTTC
>TRBV19|NA|TRBJ1-5|TRBD1
CASQTGVAHQPQHF
TGTGCCAGCCAGACAGGGGTGGCCCATCAGCCCCAGCATTTT
>TRBV7-9|many|TRBJ2-5|TRBD2
CASSQGDRGGQETQYF
TGTGCCAGCAGCCAGGGCGACCGGGGGGGCCAGGAGACCCAGTACTTC
>TRBV6-6|few|TRBJ2-2|TRBD1
CASILRDRATGELFF
TGTGCCAGCATCCTTCGGGACAGGGCGACCGGGGAGCTGTTTTTT
>TRBV6-5|few|TRBJ1-1|NA
CASSYSGDAVTEAFF
TGTGCCAGCAGTTACTCCGGGGACGCGGTAACTGAAGCTTTCTTT
>TRBV7-2|many|TRBJ1-6|NA
CASSFYGNSPLHF
TGTGCCAGCAGCTTCTACGGCAATTCACCCCTCCACTTT